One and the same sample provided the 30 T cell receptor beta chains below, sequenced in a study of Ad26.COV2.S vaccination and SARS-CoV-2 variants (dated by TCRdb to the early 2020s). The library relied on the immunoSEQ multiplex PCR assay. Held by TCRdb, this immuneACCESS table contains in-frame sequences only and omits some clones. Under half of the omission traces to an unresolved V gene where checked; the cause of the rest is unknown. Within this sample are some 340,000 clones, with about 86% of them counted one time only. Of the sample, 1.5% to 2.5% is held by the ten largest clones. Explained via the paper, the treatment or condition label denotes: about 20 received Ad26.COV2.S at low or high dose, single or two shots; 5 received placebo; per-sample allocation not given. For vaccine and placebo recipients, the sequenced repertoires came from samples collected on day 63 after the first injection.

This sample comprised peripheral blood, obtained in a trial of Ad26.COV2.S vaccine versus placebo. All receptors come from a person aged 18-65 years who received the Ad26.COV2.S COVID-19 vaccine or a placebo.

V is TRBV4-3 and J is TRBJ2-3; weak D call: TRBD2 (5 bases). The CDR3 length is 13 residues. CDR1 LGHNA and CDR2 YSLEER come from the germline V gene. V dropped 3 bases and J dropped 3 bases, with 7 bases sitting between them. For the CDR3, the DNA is TGCGCCAGCAGCCACACTAGTACAGATACGCAGTATTTT. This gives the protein CASSHTSTDTQYF.

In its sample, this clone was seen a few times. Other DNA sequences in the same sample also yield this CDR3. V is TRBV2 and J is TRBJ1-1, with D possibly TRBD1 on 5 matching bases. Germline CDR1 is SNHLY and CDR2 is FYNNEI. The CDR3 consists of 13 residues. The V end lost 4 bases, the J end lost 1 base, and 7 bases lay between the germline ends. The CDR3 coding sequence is TGTGCCAGCAGTGTAGGGGAGAACACTGAAGCTTTCTTT. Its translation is CASSVGENTEAFF. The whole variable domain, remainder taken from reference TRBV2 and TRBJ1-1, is EPEVTQTPSHQVTQMGQEVILRCVPISNHLYFYWYRQILGQKVEFLVSFYNNEISEKSEIFDDQFSVERPDGSNFTLKIRSTKLEDSAMYFCASSVGENTEAFFGQGTRLTVV.

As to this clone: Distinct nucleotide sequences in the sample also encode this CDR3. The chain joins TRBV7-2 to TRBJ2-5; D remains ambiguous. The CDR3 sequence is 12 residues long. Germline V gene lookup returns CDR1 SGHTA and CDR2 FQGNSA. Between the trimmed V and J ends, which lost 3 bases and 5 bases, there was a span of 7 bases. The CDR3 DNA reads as TGTGCCAGCAGCTTCGGATGGGAGACCCAGTACTTC. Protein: CASSFGWETQYF.

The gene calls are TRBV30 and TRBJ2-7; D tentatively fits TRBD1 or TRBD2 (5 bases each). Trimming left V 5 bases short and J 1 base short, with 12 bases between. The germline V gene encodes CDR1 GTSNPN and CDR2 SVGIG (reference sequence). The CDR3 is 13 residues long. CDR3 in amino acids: CAWAGTVSYEQYF. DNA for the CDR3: TGTGCCTGGGCCGGGACGGTATCCTACGAGCAGTACTTC. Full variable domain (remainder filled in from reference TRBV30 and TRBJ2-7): SQTIHQWPATLVQPVGSPLSLECTVEGTSNPNLYWYRQAAGRGLQLLFYSVGIGQISSEVPQNLSASRPQDRQFILSSKKLLLSDSGFYLCAWAGTVSYEQYFGPGTRLTVT.

The CDR3 is CASRAGPEQFF. The CDR3 nucleotides are TGTGCCAGCAGGGCGGGACCCGAGCAGTTCTTC. The rearrangement links TRBV6-6 to TRBJ2-1; a weak D match, TRBD2 (6 bases). With 6 bases removed from V and 10 bases from J, the gap between germline ends came to 10 bases. The CDR3 spans 11 residues. Germline values: CDR1 MNHNY, CDR2 SVGAGI (reference sequence).

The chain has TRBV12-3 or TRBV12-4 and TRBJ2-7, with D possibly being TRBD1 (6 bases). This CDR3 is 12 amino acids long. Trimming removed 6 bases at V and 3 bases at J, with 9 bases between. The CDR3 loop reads CASSTTGYEQYF. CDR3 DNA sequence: TGTGCCAGCAGCACGACAGGCTACGAGCAGTACTTC.

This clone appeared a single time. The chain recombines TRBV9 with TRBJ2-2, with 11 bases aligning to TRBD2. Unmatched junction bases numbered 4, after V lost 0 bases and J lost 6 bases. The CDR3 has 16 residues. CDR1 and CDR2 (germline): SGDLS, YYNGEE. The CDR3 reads CASSVVEGLAAGELFF. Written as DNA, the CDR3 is TGTGCCAGCAGCGTAGTTGAGGGACTAGCGGCCGGGGAGCTGTTTTTT.

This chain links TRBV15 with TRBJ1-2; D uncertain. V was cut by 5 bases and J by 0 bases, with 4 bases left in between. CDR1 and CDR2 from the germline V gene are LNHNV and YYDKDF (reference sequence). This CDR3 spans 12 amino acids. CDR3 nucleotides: TGTGCCACCAGCGCGGCTAACTATGGCTACACCTTC. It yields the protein CATSAANYGYTF.

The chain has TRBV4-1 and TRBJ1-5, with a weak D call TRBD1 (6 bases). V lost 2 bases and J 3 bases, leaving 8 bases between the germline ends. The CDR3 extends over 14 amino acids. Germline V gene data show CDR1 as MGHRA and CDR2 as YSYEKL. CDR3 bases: TGCGCCAGCAGCCAACAGGGGTACAATCAGCCCCAGCATTTT. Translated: CASSQQGYNQPQHF.

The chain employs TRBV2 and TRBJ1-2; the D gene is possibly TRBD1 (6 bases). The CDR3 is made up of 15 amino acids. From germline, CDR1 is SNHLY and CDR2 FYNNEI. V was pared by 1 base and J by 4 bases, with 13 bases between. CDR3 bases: TGTGCCAGCAGTGAAGTTGGGGGCTTCGGCTATGGCTACACCTTC. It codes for CASSEVGGFGYGYTF.

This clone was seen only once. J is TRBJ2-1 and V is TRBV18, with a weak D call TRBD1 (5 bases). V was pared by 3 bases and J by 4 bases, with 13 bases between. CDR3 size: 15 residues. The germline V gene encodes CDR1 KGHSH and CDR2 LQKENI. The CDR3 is CASSPGRVDYNEQFF. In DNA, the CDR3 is TGTGCCAGCTCACCGGGCAGGGTAGATTACAATGAGCAGTTCTTC. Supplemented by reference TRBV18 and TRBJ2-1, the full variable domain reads NAGVMQNPRHLVRRRGQEARLRCSPMKGHSHVYWYRQLPEEGLKFMVYLQKENIIDESGMPKERFSAEFPKEGPSILRIQQVVRGDSAAYFCASSPGRVDYNEQFFGPGTRLTVL.

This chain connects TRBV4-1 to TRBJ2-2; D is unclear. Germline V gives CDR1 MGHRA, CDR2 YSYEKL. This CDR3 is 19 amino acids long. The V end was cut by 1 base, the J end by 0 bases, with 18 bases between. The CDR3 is CASSQAPIGQTSNTGELFF. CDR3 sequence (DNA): TGCGCCAGCAGCCAAGCCCCGATCGGGCAGACCTCGAACACCGGGGAGCTGTTTTTT.

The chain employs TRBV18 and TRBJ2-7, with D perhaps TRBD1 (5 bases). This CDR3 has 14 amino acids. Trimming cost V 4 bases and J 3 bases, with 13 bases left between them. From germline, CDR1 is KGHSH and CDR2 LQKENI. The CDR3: CASSRLGQNYEQYF. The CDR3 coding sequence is TGTGCCAGCTCACGTTTGGGGCAGAACTACGAGCAGTACTTC.

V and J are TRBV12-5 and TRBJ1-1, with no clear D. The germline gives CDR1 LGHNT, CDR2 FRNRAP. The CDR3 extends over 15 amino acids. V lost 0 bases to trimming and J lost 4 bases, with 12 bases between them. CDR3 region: CASGLVLGLITEAFF. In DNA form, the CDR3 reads TGTGCTAGTGGTTTGGTACTTGGGCTTATCACTGAAGCTTTCTTT.

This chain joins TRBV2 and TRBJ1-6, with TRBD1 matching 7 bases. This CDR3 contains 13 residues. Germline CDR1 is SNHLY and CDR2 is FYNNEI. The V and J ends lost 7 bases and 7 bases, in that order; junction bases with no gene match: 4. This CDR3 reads CASNTGANSPLHF. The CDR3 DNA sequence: TGTGCCAGCAACACAGGGGCAAATTCACCCCTCCACTTT.

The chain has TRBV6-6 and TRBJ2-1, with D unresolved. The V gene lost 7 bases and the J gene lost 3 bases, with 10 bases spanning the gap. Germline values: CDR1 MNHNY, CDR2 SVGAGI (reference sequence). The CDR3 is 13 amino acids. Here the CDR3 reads CASTLGRYNEQFF. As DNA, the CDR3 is TGTGCCAGCACCCTAGGGCGCTACAATGAGCAGTTCTTC.

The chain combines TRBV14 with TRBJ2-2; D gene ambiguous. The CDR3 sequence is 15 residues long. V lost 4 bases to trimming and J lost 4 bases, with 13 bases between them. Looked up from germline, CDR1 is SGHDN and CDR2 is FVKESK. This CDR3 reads CASSPKKHFTGELFF. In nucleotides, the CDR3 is TGTGCCAGCAGCCCTAAAAAACATTTCACCGGGGAGCTGTTTTTT.

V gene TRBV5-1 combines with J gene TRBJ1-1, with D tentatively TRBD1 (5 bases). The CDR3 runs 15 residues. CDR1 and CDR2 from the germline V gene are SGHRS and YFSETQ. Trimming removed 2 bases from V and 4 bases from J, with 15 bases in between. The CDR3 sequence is CASSLSAPGSTEAFF. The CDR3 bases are TGCGCCAGCAGCTTATCTGCTCCAGGGAGCACTGAAGCTTTCTTT.

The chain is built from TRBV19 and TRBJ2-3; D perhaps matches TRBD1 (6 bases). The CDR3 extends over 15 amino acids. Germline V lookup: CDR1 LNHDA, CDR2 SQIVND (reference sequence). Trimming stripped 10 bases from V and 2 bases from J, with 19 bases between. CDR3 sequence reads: CATLSGQTFTDTQYF. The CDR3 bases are TGTGCCACCCTAAGCGGACAGACTTTCACAGATACGCAGTATTTT. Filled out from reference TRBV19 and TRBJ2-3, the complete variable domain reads DGGITQSPKYLFRKEGQNVTLSCEQNLNHDAMYWYRQDPGQGLRLIYYSQIVNDFQKGDIAEGYSVSREKKESFPLTVTSAQKNPTAFYLCATLSGQTFTDTQYFGPGTRLTVL.

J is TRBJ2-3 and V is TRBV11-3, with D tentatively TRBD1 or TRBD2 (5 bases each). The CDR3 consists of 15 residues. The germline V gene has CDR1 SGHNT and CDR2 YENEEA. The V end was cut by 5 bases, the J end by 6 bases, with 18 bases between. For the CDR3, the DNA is TGTGCCAGCAGCCGGGGAACAGGCGTTCTGGATACGCAGTATTTT. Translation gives CASSRGTGVLDTQYF.

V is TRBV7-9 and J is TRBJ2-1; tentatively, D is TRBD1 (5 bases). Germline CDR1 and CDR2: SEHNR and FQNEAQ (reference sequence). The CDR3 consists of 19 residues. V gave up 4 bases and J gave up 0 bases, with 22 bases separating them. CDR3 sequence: CASSSRVGVGRNSYNEQFF. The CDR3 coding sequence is TGTGCCAGCAGCTCCAGGGTAGGGGTGGGCCGTAACTCCTACAATGAGCAGTTCTTC.

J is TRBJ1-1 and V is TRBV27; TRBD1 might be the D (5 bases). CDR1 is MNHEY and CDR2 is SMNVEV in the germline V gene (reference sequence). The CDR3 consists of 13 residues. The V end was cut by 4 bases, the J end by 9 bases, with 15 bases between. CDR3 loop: CASSWGSGYQAFF. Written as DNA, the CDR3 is TGTGCCAGCAGTTGGGGGTCGGGATATCAAGCTTTCTTT.

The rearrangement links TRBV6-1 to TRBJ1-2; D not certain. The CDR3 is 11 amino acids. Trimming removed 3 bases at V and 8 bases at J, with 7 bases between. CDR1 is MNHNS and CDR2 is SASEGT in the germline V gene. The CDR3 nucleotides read TGTGCCAGCAGTGAGGTCGGCGGCTACACCTTC. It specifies CASSEVGGYTF.

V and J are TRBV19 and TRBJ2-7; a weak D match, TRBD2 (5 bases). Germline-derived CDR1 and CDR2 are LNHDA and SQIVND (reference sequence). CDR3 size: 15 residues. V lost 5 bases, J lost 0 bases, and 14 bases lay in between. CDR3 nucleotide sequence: TGTGCCAGTAGTGTCCGGACTTCGAACTCCTACGAGCAGTACTTC. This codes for CASSVRTSNSYEQYF. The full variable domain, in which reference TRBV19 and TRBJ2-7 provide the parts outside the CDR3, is DGGITQSPKYLFRKEGQNVTLSCEQNLNHDAMYWYRQDPGQGLRLIYYSQIVNDFQKGDIAEGYSVSREKKESFPLTVTSAQKNPTAFYLCASSVRTSNSYEQYFGPGTRLTVT.

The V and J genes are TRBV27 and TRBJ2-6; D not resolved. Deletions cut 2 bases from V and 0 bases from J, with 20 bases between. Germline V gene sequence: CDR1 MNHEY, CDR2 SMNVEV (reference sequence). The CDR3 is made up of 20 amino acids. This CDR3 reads CASSLRSGPGRNSGANVLTF. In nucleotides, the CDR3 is TGTGCCAGCAGTTTAAGATCGGGTCCCGGACGTAACTCTGGGGCCAACGTCCTGACTTTC.

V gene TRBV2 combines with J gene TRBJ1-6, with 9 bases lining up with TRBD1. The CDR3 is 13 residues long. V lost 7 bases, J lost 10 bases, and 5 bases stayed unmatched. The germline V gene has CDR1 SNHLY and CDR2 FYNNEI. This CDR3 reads CASTDRGRSPLHF. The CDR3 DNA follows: TGTGCCAGCACCGACAGGGGGAGATCACCCCTCCACTTT.

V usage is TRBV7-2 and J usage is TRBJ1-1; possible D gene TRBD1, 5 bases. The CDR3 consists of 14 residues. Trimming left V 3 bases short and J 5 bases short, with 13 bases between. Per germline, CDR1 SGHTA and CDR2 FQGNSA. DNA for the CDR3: TGTGCCAGCAGCTTCACCCTAGGGGAGACTGAAGCTTTCTTT. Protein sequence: CASSFTLGETEAFF. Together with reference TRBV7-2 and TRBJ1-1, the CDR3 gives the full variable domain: GAGVSQSPSNKVTEKGKDVELRCDPISGHTALYWYRQSLGQGLEFLIYFQGNSAPDKSGLPSDRFSAERTGGSVSTLTIQRTQQEDSAVYLCASSFTLGETEAFFGQGTRLTVV.

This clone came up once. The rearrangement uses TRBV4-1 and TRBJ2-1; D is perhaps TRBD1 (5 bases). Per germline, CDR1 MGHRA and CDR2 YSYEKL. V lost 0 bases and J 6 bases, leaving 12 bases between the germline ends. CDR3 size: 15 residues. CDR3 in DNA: TGCGCCAGCAGCCAAGAAGGGATAGGGGCCAATGAGCAGTTCTTC. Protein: CASSQEGIGANEQFF.

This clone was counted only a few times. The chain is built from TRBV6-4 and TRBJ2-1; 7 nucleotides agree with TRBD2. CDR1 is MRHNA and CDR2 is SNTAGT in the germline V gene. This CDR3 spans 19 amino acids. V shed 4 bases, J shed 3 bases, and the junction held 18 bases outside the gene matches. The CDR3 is CASSGGDYKPPSFYNEQFF. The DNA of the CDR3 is TGTGCCAGCAGTGGCGGGGACTACAAGCCCCCCTCCTTCTACAATGAGCAGTTCTTC.

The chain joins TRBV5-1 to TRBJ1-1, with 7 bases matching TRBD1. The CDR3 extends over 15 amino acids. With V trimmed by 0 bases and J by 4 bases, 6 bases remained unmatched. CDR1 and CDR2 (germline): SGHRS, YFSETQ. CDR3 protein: CASSLEGGAVTEAFF. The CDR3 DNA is TGCGCCAGCAGCTTGGAAGGGGGCGCAGTCACTGAAGCTTTCTTT.